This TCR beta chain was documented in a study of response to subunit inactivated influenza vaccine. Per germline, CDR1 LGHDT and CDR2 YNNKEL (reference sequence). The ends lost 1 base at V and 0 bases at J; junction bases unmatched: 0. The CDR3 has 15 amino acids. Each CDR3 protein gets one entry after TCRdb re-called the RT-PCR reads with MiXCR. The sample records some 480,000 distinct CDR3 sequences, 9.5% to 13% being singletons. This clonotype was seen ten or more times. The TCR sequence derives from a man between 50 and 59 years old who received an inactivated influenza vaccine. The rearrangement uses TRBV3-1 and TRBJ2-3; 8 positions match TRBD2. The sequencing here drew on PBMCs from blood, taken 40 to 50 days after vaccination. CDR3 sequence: CASSQAGGSTDTQYF. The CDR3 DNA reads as TGTGCCAGCAGCCAAGCGGGGGGGAGCACAGATACGCAGTATTTT.